Sequencing of this T cell receptor beta chain was carried out in a study of shared clonotypes between healthy human individuals. Germline V gene lookup returns CDR1 SGHTA and CDR2 FQGNSA. Trimming removed 4 bases from V and 8 bases from J, with 19 bases in between. The CDR3 spans 15 residues. Libraries were prepared by immunoSEQ multiplex PCR; TCRdb keeps only in-frame clonotypes and omits some of them. The data contain over 2 million clones, approximately 90% of them singletons. The sample consisted of naive CD4+ T cells from PBMCs. The subset is: CD45RA+ positively selected. The chain links TRBV7-2 to TRBJ2-3; no firm D call. The receptor's source is a man aged 18-30 years in good health. Some clones in this sample may be carry-over from other donors' samples. The DNA for the CDR3 is TGTGCCAGCAGCTCAACACAGAATCAGTACGCTACGCAGTATTTT. It codes for CASSSTQNQYATQYF.